Sequencing of this TCR beta chain was carried out in a study of vaccination and CD4 T cells after COVID-19. The assay that was used to sequence DNA from cultured CD4+ T cells was the Oncomine TCR Beta short-read assay. TCRdb itself ran the PCR reads through MiXCR, one entry per CDR3 protein. The sample shows more than 9,500 distinct CDR3 sequences, 50% of them seen only once. Comments on this clonotype: The antigen remains undetermined.

Treatment indicated: approximately 9-day PBMC culture with coronavirus spike peptide pools or control peptides (ViraFEST assay). The V gene lost 2 bases and the J gene lost 4 bases, with 8 bases spanning the gap. Germline CDR1 SEHNR, CDR2 FQNEAQ (reference sequence). This CDR3 contains 13 residues. The chain is built from TRBV7-9 and TRBJ1-2; D unresolved. The TCR originated in a human donor who had recovered from COVID-19. The sequencing input was CD4+ T cells from blood, cultured in vitro. The CDR3 DNA is TGTGCCAGCAGCTTACCGGGTGGCTATGGCTACACCTTC. Translated: CASSLPGGYGYTF.